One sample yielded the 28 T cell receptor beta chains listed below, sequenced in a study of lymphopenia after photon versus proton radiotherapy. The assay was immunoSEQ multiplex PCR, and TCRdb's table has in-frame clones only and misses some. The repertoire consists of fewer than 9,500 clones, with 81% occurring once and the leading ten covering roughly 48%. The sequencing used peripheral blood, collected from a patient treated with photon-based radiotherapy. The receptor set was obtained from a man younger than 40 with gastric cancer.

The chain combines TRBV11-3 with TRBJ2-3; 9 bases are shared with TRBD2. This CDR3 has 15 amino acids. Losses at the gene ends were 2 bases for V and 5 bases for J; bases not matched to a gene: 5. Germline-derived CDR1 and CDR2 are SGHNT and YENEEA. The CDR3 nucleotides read TGTGCCAGCAGCTTAATACTAGCGGGTGGAGATACGCAGTATTTT. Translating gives CASSLILAGGDTQYF.

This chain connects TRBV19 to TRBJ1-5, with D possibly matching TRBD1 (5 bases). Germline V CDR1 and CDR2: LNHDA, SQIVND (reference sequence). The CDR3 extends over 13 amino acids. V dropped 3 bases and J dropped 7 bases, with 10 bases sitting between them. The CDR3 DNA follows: TGTGCCAGTAGTATGCAGGGTCGGCAGCCCCAGCATTTT. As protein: CASSMQGRQPQHF.

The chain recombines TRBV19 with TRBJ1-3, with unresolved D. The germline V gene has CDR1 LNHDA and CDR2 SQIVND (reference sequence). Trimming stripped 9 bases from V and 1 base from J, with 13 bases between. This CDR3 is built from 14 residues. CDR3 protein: CASKGTSSGNTIYF. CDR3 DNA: TGTGCCAGCAAAGGTACCTCATCTGGAAACACCATATATTTT.

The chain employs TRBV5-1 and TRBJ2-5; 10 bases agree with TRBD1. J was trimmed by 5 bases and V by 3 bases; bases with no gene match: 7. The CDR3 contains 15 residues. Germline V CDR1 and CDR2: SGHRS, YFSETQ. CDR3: CASSSVTGGEETQYF. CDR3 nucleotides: TGCGCCAGCAGCTCGGTGACAGGGGGCGAGGAGACCCAGTACTTC.

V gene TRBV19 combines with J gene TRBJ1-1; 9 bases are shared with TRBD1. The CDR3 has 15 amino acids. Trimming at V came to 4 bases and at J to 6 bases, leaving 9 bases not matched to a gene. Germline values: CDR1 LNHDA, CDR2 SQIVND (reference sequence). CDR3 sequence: CASSTWGQGNAEAFF. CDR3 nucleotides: TGTGCCAGTAGTACATGGGGACAGGGAAACGCTGAAGCTTTCTTT.

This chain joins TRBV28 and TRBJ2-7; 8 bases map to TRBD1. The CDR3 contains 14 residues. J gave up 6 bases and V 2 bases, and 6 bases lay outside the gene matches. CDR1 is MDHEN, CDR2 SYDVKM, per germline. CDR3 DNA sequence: TGTGCCAGCAGTTTAGGAGGACAGGGAGGCGAGCAGTACTTC. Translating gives CASSLGGQGGEQYF.

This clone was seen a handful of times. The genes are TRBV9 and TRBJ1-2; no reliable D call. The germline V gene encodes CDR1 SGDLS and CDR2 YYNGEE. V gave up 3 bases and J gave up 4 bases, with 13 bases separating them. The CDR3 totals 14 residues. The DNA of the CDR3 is TGTGCCAGCAGCGCTCCAGAGCGGTCCTATGGCTACACCTTC. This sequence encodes CASSAPERSYGYTF.

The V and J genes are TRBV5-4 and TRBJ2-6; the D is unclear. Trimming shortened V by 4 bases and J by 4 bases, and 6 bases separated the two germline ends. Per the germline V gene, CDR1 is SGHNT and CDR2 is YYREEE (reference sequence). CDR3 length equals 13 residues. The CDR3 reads CASSPLGANVLTF. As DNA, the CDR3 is TGTGCCAGCAGCCCGCTCGGGGCCAACGTCCTGACTTTC. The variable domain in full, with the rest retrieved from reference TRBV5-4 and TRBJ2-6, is ETGVTQSPTHLIKTRGQQVTLRCSSQSGHNTVSWYQQALGQGPQFIFQYYREEENGRGNFPPRFSGLQFPNYSSELNVNALELDDSALYLCASSPLGANVLTFGAGSRLTVL.

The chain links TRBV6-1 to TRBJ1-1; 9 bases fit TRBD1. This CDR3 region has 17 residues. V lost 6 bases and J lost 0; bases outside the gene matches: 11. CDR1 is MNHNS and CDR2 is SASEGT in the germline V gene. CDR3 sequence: CASREKDRGGVNTEAFF. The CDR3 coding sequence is TGTGCCAGCAGAGAAAAGGACAGGGGAGGAGTGAACACTGAAGCTTTCTTT.

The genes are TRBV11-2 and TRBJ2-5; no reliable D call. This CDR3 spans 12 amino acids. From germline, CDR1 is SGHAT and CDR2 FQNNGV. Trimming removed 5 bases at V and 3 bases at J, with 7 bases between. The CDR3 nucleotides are TGTGCCAGCAGCCACGCAGAAGAGACCCAGTACTTC. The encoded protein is CASSHAEETQYF.

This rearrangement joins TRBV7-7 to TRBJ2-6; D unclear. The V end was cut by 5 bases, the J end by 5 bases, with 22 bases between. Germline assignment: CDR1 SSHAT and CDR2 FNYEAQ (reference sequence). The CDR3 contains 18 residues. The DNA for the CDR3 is TGTGCCAGCAGCAGGAAAGGAGTGCCACAAAGTCGGGCCAACGTCCTGACTTTC. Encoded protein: CASSRKGVPQSRANVLTF.

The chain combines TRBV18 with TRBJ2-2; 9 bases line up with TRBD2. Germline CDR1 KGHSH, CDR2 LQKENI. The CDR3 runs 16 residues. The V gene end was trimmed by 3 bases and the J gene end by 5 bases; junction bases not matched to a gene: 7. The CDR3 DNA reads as TGTGCCAGCTCACCTCTCGCGAGCGGGGGGACCGGGGAGCTGTTTTTT. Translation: CASSPLASGGTGELFF.

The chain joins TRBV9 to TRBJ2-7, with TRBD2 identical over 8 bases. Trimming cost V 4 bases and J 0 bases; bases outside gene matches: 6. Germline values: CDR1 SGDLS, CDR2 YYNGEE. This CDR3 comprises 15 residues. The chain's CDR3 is CASSPGGGSSYEQYF. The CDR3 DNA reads TGTGCCAGCAGCCCCGGCGGGGGGAGCTCCTACGAGCAGTACTTC.

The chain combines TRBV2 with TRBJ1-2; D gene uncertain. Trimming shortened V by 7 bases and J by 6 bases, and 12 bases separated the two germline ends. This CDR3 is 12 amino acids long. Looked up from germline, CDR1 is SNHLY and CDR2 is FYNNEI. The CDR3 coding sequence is TGTGCCAGCATGTATAGAGCGGATGGCTACACCTTC. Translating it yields CASMYRADGYTF.

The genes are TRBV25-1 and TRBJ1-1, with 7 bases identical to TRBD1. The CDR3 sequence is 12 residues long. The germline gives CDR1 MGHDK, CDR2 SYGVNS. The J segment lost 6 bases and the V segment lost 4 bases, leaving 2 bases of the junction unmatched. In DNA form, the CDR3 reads TGTGCCAGCAGTGTGACAGGGTCTGAAGCTTTCTTT. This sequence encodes CASSVTGSEAFF.

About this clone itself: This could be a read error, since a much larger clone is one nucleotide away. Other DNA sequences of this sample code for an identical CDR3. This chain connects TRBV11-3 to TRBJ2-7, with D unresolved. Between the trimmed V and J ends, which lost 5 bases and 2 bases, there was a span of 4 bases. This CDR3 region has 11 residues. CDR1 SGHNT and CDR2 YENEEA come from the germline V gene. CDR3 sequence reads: CASSLTYEQYF. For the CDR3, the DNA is TGTGCCAGCAGCCTTACCTACGAGCAGTACTTC.

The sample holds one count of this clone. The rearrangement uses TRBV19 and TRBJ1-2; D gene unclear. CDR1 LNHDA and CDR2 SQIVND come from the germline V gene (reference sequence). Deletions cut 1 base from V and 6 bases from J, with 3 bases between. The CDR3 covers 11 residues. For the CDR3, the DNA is TGTGCCAGTAGTATAGGGAATGGCTACACCTTC. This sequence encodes CASSIGNGYTF.

The CDR3 is CASSLGADYNEQFF. The CDR3 coding sequence is TGTGCCAGCAGCCTAGGGGCCGACTACAATGAGCAGTTCTTC. The rearrangement joins TRBV7-3 to TRBJ2-1, with D perhaps TRBD1 (5 bases). In germline, CDR1 is SGHTA, CDR2 FQGTGA. This CDR3 has 14 amino acids. V lost 5 bases and J lost 3, with 11 bases in between.

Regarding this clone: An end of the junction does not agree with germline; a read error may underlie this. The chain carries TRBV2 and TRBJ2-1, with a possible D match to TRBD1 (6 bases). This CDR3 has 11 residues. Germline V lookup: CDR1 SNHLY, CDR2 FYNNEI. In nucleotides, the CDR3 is TGTGCCAGCAGTGAGGACAGCTTCGAACTCTTC. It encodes CASSEDSFELF. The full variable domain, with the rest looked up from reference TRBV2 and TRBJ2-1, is EPEVTQTPSHQVTQMGQEVILRCVPISNHLYFYWYRQILGQKVEFLVSFYNNEISEKSEIFDDQFSVERPDGSNFTLKIRSTKLEDSAMYFCASSEDSFELFGPGTRLTVL.

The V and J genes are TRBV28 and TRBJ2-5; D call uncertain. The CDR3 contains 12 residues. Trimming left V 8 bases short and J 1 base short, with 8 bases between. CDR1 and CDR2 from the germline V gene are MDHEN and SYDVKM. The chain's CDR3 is CASGGGQETQYF. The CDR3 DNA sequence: TGTGCCAGCGGCGGTGGCCAAGAGACCCAGTACTTC.

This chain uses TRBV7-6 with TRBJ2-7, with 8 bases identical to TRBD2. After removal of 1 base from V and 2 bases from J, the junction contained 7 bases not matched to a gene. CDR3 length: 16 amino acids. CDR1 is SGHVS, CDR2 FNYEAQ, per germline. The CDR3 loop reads CASSLETSGSPYEQYF. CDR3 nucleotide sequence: TGTGCCAGCAGCTTAGAAACTAGCGGATCACCCTACGAGCAGTACTTC.

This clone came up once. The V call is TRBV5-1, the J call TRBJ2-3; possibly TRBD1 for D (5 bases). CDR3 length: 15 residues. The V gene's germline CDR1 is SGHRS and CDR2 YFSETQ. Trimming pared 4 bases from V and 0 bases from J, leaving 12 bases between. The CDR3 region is CASSPGRSSTDTQYF. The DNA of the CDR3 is TGCGCCAGCAGCCCAGGGCGTTCTAGCACAGATACGCAGTATTTT.

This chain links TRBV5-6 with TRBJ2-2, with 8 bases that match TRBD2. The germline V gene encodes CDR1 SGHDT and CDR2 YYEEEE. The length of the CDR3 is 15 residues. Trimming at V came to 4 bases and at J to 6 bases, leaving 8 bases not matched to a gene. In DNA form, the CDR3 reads TGTGCCAGCAGCCCCGGGGGGGCGCAGGCCGGGGAGCTGTTTTTT. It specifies CASSPGGAQAGELFF.

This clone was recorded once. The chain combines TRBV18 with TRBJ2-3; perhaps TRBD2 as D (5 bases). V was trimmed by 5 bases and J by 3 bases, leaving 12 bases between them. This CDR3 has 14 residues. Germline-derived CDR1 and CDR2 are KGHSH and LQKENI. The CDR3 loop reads CASSGNEGTDTQYF. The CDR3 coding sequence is TGTGCCAGCTCAGGGAACGAGGGTACAGATACGCAGTATTTT.

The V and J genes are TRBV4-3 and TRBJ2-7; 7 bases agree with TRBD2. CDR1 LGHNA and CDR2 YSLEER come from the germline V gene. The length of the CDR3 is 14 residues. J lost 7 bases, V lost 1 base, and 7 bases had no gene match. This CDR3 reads CASSQGRGSGEQYF. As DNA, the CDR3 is TGCGCCAGCAGCCAAGGGCGCGGGAGTGGTGAGCAGTACTTC.

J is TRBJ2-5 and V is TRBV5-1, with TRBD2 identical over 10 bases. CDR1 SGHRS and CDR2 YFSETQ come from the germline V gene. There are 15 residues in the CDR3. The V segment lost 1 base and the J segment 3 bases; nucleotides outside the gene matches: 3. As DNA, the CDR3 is TGCGCCAGCAGCTTGATGCTAGCGGGGGAAGAGACCCAGTACTTC. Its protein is CASSLMLAGEETQYF.

CDR3 coding DNA: TGTGCCAGCAGTTTAGGGGGCTACGAGCAGTACTTC. It is translated as CASSLGGYEQYF. The chain combines TRBV28 with TRBJ2-7, with D perhaps TRBD1 or TRBD2 (5 bases each). Germline lookup yields CDR1 MDHEN and CDR2 SYDVKM. Trimming removed 2 bases at V and 3 bases at J, with 5 bases between. The CDR3 covers 12 residues.

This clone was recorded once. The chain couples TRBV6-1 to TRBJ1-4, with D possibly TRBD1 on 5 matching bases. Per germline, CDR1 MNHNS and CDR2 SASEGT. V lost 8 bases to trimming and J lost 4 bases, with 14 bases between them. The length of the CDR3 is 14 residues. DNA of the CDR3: TGTGCCAGCGGGGGGGGACGGAGTAATGAAAAACTGTTTTTT. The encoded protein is CASGGGRSNEKLFF.